Following are 21 T cell receptor beta chains from one sample sequenced in a study of T cells in women clearing cervical HPV infection. The method was immunoSEQ multiplex PCR; TCRdb's version includes in-frame clones alone and lacks a portion of them. The clone table shows fewer than 35,000 clones, with the ten largest holding 6.5% to 8%. The source material was blood buffy coat. These receptor sequences come from a woman aged 18-70 years with a cervical HPV16 infection that either progressed to CIN3+ or cleared (not recorded which).

A word on this clone: Sequencing ends 3 residues short of the CDR3 end; the germline J gene provides the rest. This chain joins TRBV19 and TRBJ1-1; unclear D gene. This CDR3 has 18 residues. The V gene lost 4 bases and the J gene lost 1 base, with 22 bases spanning the gap. Per the germline V gene, CDR1 is LNHDA and CDR2 is SQIVND (reference sequence). The CDR3: CASSKPLDTLVANTEAFF. The covered CDR3 bases are TGTGCCAGTAGTAAGCCCCTCGACACCCTGGTCGCGAACACTGAA.

In regard to this clone: The read terminates 3 residues before the CDR3 end, so the remaining end is supplied by the germline J gene. V usage is TRBV18 and J usage is TRBJ2-7, with D perhaps TRBD1 (5 bases). The CDR3 totals 12 residues. Trimming left V 2 bases short and J 3 bases short, with 5 bases between. From germline, CDR1 is KGHSH and CDR2 LQKENI. The part of the CDR3 DNA that was read is TGTGCCAGCTCACCAGACAGCTACGAG. This translates into CASSPDSYE. Given in full, the CDR3 is CASSPDSYEQYF.

About this clone: Read data end 3 residues before the CDR3 end; the end is taken from the germline J gene. This chain uses TRBV20-1 with TRBJ1-1, with 8 bases matching TRBD1. The CDR3 is made up of 15 amino acids. V dropped 3 bases and J dropped 5; count of bases not matched to a gene: 11. Germline CDR1 is DFQATT and CDR2 is SNEGSKA (reference sequence). The sequenced CDR3 bases are TGCAGTGCTAGCCCGGACAGGGTAACGGGGACTGAA. It yields the protein CSASPDRVTGTE. From start to end, the CDR3 is CSASPDRVTGTEAFF.

Points on this clone: The CDR3 end lies 3 residues beyond the end of the read and is filled in from the germline J gene. The V call is TRBV7-6, the J call TRBJ2-1, with a tentative D call TRBD1 (5 bases). The V and J ends lost 2 bases and 5 bases respectively, with 7 bases between them. The germline CDR1 and CDR2 sequences are SGHVS and FNYEAQ. CDR3 length: 13 residues. CDR3 DNA (partial): TGTGCCAGCAGCTTATGGGGCAACAATGAG. Protein product: CASSLWGNNE. The CDR3 as a whole reads CASSLWGNNEQFF.

In the case of this clone: The CDR3 end lies 3 residues beyond the end of the read and is filled in from the germline J gene. The chain has TRBV2 and TRBJ2-3; 10 positions match TRBD2. Losses at the gene ends were 6 bases for V and 6 bases for J; bases not matched to a gene: 9. This CDR3 is 15 amino acids long. CDR1 and CDR2 (germline): SNHLY, FYNNEI. The CDR3 sequence is CASRGSGGWSDTQYF. Partial CDR3 DNA: TGTGCCAGCAGGGGTAGCGGGGGGTGGAGTGATACG.

Note on this clone: The CDR3 end lies 3 residues beyond the end of the read and is filled in from the germline J gene. V usage is TRBV7-3 and J usage is TRBJ1-1; tentative D call: TRBD1 (5 bases). Trimming cost V 4 bases and J 1 base, with 10 bases left between them. The CDR3 sequence is 14 residues long. Looked up from germline, CDR1 is SGHTA and CDR2 is FQGTGA. The part of the CDR3 DNA that was read is TGTGCCAGCAGCTCGGGGGTTTCGAACACTGAA. Protein sequence: CASSSGVSNTE. The whole CDR3 is CASSSGVSNTEAFF. Filled out from reference TRBV7-3 and TRBJ1-1, the complete variable domain reads GAGVSQTPSNKVTEKGKYVELRCDPISGHTALYWYRQSLGQGPEFLIYFQGTGAADDSGLPNDRFFAVRPEGSVSTLKIQRTERGDSAVYLCASSSGVSNTEAFFGQGTRLTVV.

Notes on this clone: Read sequence stops 3 residues before the CDR3 end, and the germline J gene provides the missing end. The chain is built from TRBV10-3 and TRBJ2-3; TRBD2 matches at 8 bases. CDR3 length equals 15 residues. Germline-derived CDR1 and CDR2 are ENHRY and SYGVKD. Trimming at V came to 1 base and at J to 3 bases, leaving 3 bases not matched to a gene. The CDR3 reads CAISELGLATDTQYF. The CDR3 DNA, read in part, is TGTGCCATCAGTGAGTTAGGACTAGCTACAGATACG.

In the case of this clone: Coverage ceases 3 residues before the CDR3 finishes, and the germline J gene fills in the end. This chain joins TRBV19 and TRBJ2-3; possible D gene TRBD1, 6 bases. CDR1 and CDR2 (germline): LNHDA, SQIVND (reference sequence). This CDR3 has 13 amino acids. Here the CDR3 reads CASMVTGQETQYF. The sequenced CDR3 bases are TGTGCCAGTATGGTGACAGGTCAGGAGACG. Drawing the rest from reference TRBV19 and TRBJ2-3, the complete variable domain is DGGITQSPKYLFRKEGQNVTLSCEQNLNHDAMYWYRQDPGQGLRLIYYSQIVNDFQKGDIAEGYSVSREKKESFPLTVTSAQKNPTAFYLCASMVTGQETQYFGPGTRLTVL.

With regard to this clone: Read sequence stops 3 residues before the CDR3 end, and the germline J gene provides the missing end. The J gene is TRBJ2-3, the V gene TRBV20-1, with TRBD2 identical over 8 bases. Trimming cost V 6 bases and J 2 bases; bases outside gene matches: 4. This CDR3 is 13 amino acids long. Germline lookup yields CDR1 DFQATT and CDR2 SNEGSKA (reference sequence). CDR3 bases read: TGCAGTGCCCAGGGACTAGTCACAGATACG. It is translated as CSAQGLVTDT. In full, the CDR3 is CSAQGLVTDTQYF.

Measured by frequency, this clone is medium-sized. The CDR3 end falls 3 residues outside the read, so it is completed with the germline J gene. This chain connects TRBV4-2 to TRBJ2-1; 11 bases fit TRBD2. The CDR3 loop spans 20 amino acids. J lost 7 bases, V lost 2 bases, and 19 bases had no gene match. CDR1 and CDR2 (germline): LGHNA, YNFKEQ. CDR3 DNA (partial): TGTGCCAGCAGCCAAAGGACGGGGAGTTTAGCGGGAGGGCCTTTTAATGAG. It is translated as CASSQRTGSLAGGPFNE. The full CDR3 sequence reads CASSQRTGSLAGGPFNEQFF.

Partial CDR3 DNA: TGTGCCAGTAGTACCATCGACAGGTCGGGAGGTGAAAAG. Residues: CASSTIDRSGGEK. The whole CDR3 protein is CASSTIDRSGGEKLFF. This chain links TRBV19 with TRBJ2-2, with a weak D call TRBD2 (7 bases). Coverage ceases 3 residues before the CDR3 finishes, and the germline J gene fills in the end. There are 16 residues in the CDR3. CDR1 LNHDA and CDR2 SQIVND come from the germline V gene (reference sequence).

The covered CDR3 bases are TGTGCCAGCAGCTACGACTGGAATGAC. Its translation: CASSYDWND. From start to end, the CDR3 is CASSYDWNDYTF. The genes are TRBV7-9 and TRBJ1-2, with unresolved D. The read ends 3 residues before the CDR3 terminus; that terminus is restored from the germline J gene. Germline CDR1 and CDR2: SEHNR and FQNEAQ (reference sequence). The length of the CDR3 is 12 residues. Filled out from reference TRBV7-9 and TRBJ1-2, the complete variable domain reads DTGVSQNPRHKITKRGQNVTFRCDPISEHNRLYWYRQTLGQGPEFLTYFQNEAQLEKSRLLSDRFSAERPKGSFSTLEIQRTEQGDSAMYLCASSYDWNDYTFGSGTRLTVV.

Turning to this clone: The read stops 3 residues short of the end of the CDR3; the missing end is completed from the germline J gene. This sequence joins TRBV28 and TRBJ2-7; 7 nucleotides agree with TRBD1. The CDR3 length is 13 residues. Germline CDR1 is MDHEN and CDR2 is SYDVKM. Trimming took 2 bases from V and 6 from J; bases not matched to a gene: 4. CDR3: CASSLQDRVEQYF. The CDR3 bases that were read are TGTGCCAGCAGTTTACAAGACAGGGTCGAG.

As for this clone: The read finishes 3 residues shy of the CDR3 end, and the germline J gene is used to complete it. The chain combines TRBV5-4 with TRBJ2-7; D not certain. Looked up from germline, CDR1 is SGHNT and CDR2 is YYREEE (reference sequence). The CDR3 covers 13 residues. Trimming shortened V by 2 bases and J by 6 bases, and 12 bases separated the two germline ends. CDR3 in amino acids: CASSFSTRGEQYF. CDR3 DNA (partial): TGTGCCAGCAGCTTTAGTACTCGTGGCGAG.

Partial CDR3 DNA: TGTGCCAGCAGCCCAAGGGGGACCCACGAGGGA. Residues: CASSPRGTHEG. The full-length CDR3 reads as CASSPRGTHEGAFF. The V and J genes are TRBV5-6 and TRBJ1-1; tentative D call: TRBD1 (6 bases). The read is 3 residues too short to cover the CDR3 end, so that end is filled in from the germline J gene. The germline V gene has CDR1 SGHDT and CDR2 YYEEEE. The CDR3 spans 14 residues.

With regard to this clone: The DNA ends 3 residues before the CDR3 does, and the rest of the CDR3 is filled in from the germline J gene. The chain employs TRBV2 and TRBJ1-2; no reliable D call. The V and J ends lost 5 bases and 3 bases respectively, with 7 bases between them. This CDR3 has 12 residues. CDR1 and CDR2 from the germline V gene are SNHLY and FYNNEI. The CDR3 here is CASSRPDYGYTF. Incomplete CDR3 DNA: TGTGCCAGCAGTCGCCCAGACTATGGC.

As regards this clone: The observed sequence ends 3 residues before the CDR3 terminus, with the missing tail filled in from the germline J gene. The chain has TRBV23-1 and TRBJ2-5; 7 nucleotides match TRBD1. TRBV23-1 is recorded as an ORF, its role being uncertain. CDR3 length: 20 amino acids. The trim removed 0 bases at V and 3 bases at J, leaving 19 bases unmatched. This CDR3 reads CASSQSRTGPRLKAEETQYF. The part of the CDR3 DNA that was read is TGCGCCAGCAGTCAATCGAGGACAGGCCCCAGGCTAAAGGCTGAAGAGACC.

Comments on this clone: The sequenced fragment ends 3 residues before the CDR3 boundary, so the rest is inferred from the germline J gene. The chain carries TRBV25-1 and TRBJ2-1, with TRBD2 matching 15 bases. CDR1 is MGHDK and CDR2 is SYGVNS in the germline V gene. With V trimmed by 1 base and J by 7 bases, 2 bases remained unmatched. The CDR3 totals 16 residues. CDR3 amino acids: CASSEWGTSGRNEQFF. The covered CDR3 bases are TGTGCCAGCAGTGAATGGGGGACTAGCGGGAGGAATGAG.

The sequenced CDR3 bases are TGTGCCAGTAGTGCAAATAGGGTAGGAGGT. It specifies CASSANRVGG. The CDR3 in full is CASSANRVGGQYF. The chain links TRBV19 to TRBJ2-4, with D perhaps matching TRBD2 (5 bases). The missing CDR3 end, 3 residues past where the read stops, is filled in from the germline J gene. The CDR3 covers 13 residues. CDR1 is LNHDA and CDR2 is SQIVND in the germline V gene (reference sequence).

The sequenced part of the CDR3 DNA is TGTGCCAGCAGTTTAAGTCGGCGGGGGAAAAACGCCCAGACCTCCTACGAG. Its translation: CASSLSRRGKNAQTSYE. The CDR3 in its entirety is CASSLSRRGKNAQTSYEQYF. The chain has TRBV28 and TRBJ2-7, with 7 bases aligning to TRBD2. The read gets to within 3 residues of the CDR3 end, and the germline J gene fills in the rest. CDR1 is MDHEN, CDR2 SYDVKM, per germline. CDR3 length equals 20 residues. J lost 0 bases, V lost 2 bases, and 19 bases had no gene match.

Remarks on this clone: The CDR3 extends 3 residues past the end of the read, so its final part is completed from the germline J gene. The chain has TRBV19 and TRBJ1-5; perhaps TRBD1 as D (6 bases). This CDR3 is 17 amino acids long. CDR1 LNHDA and CDR2 SQIVND come from the germline V gene (reference sequence). V was trimmed by 1 base and J by 1 base, leaving 14 bases between them. The CDR3 is CASSIAMTGRSNQPQHF. The CDR3 DNA, read in part, is TGTGCCAGTAGTATAGCTATGACAGGACGAAGCAATCAGCCC.